This entry describes one T cell receptor (beta chain). As yet, its antigen is unknown. An end of the junction does not agree with germline; a read error may underlie this. Previously published methods and listed TCR primers were used for the bulk TCR libraries. TCRdb redid the calling of the PCR reads with MiXCR, one entry per CDR3 protein. The data hold hundreds of thousands of distinct CDR3 sequences, with less than 30% observed a single time. These data are taken from a study of molecular identifiers for immune sequencing clone quantification. Study findings and constraints: Identical barcode-sharing TCR molecules could lead to underestimated sizes for highly expanded clones.

The CDR3 consists of 19 residues. Sorted naive CD8 T cells were those defined as CD8+CD4-CCR7+CD45RA+. The clonotype originates from a human donor in good health. Some libraries in this study had Jurkat cell RNA spiked in. The sample taken for sequencing was naive CD8+ T cells from blood, with Jurkat cell RNA spiked in. As for subset: FACS-sorted CD8+CD4-CCR7+CD45RA+ naive T cells. The chain is built from TRBV5-3 and TRBJ2-6, with 8 bases identical to TRBD1. TRBV5-3 is an ORF, with its function uncertain. Here the CDR3 reads CASSLSQGANGAGANVLTF. CDR3 DNA sequence: TGTGCCAGCAGCTTGTCCCAGGGGGCGAACGGGGCTGGGGCCAACGTCCTGACTTTC.